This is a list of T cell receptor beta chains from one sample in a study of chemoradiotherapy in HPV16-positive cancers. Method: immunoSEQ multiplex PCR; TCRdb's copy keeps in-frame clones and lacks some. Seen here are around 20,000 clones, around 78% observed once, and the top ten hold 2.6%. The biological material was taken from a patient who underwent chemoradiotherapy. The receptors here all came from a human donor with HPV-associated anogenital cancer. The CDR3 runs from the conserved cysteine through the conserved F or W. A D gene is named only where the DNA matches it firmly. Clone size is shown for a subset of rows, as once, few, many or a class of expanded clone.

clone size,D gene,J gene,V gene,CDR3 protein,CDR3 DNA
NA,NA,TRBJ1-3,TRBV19,CASSVLPYAGNTIYF,TGTGCCAGTAGTGTCCTACCATACGCTGGAAACACCATATATTTT
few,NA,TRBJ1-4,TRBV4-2,CASSQDPGVGEKLFF,TGTGCCAGCAGCCAAGATCCCGGGGTAGGTGAAAAACTGTTTTTT
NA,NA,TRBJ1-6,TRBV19,CASSNAERRNNSPLHF,TGTGCCAGTAGCAACGCAGAGCGACGGAATAATTCACCCCTCCACTTT
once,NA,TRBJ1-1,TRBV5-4,CASSIDWGAAFF,TGTGCCAGCAGCATTGATTGGGGGGCGGCTTTCTTT
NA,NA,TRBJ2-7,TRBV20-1,CSARTGYEQYF,TGCAGTGCTAGGACCGGGTACGAGCAGTACTTC
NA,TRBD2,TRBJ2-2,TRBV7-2,CASSSSGRPDGELFF,TGTGCCAGCAGCTCTAGCGGGAGGCCGGACGGGGAGCTGTTTTTT
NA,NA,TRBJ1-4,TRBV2,CASIGGNGNEKLFF,TGTGCCAGCATCGGGGGCAACGGTAATGAAAAACTGTTTTTT
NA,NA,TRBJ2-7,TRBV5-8,CASSYPSLGGYEQYF,TGTGCCAGCAGTTACCCCTCTCTTGGCGGCTACGAGCAGTACTTC
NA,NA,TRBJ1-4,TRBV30,CAWSAPIATNEKLFF,TGTGCCTGGAGTGCCCCGATAGCAACTAATGAAAAACTGTTTTTT
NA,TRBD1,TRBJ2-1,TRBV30,CAWSPQGSYNEQFF,TGTGCCTGGAGCCCACAGGGGTCCTACAATGAGCAGTTCTTC
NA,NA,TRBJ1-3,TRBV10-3,CAISANAASGNTIYF,TGTGCCATCAGTGCCAACGCAGCCTCTGGAAACACCATATATTTT
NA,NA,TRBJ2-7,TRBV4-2,CASSQVRTTYEQYF,TGTGCCAGCAGCCAAGTAAGGACTACCTACGAGCAGTACTTC
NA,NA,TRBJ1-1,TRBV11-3,CASSLVPGAKYTEAFF,TGTGCCAGCAGCTTAGTTCCGGGGGCAAAGTACACTGAAGCTTTCTTT
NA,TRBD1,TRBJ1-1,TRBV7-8,CASSLVQGGSGTEAFF,TGTGCCAGCAGTTTGGTCCAGGGGGGGTCGGGCACTGAAGCTTTCTTT
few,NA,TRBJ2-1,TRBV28,CASSFGPFGETYNEQFF,TGTGCCAGCAGTTTCGGGCCGTTTGGGGAAACTTACAATGAGCAGTTCTTC
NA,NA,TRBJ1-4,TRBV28,CASGPGAGYEKLFF,TGTGCCAGCGGGCCCGGGGCAGGGTATGAAAAACTGTTTTTT
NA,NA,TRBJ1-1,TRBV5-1,CASSLRAGDTEAFF,TGCGCCAGCAGCTTGAGAGCAGGGGATACTGAAGCTTTCTTT
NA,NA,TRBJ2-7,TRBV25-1,CASSELGVVDEQYF,TGTGCCAGCAGTGAACTCGGGGTCGTGGACGAGCAGTACTTC
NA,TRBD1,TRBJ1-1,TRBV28,CASSSPGQANTEAFF,TGTGCCAGCAGCTCACCCGGACAGGCGAACACTGAAGCTTTCTTT
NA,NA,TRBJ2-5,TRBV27,CASSLGRVGETQYF,TGTGCCAGCAGTTTAGGCAGGGTGGGGGAGACCCAGTACTTC
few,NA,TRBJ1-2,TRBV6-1,CASSERRNYGYTF,TGTGCCAGCAGTGAACGCCGGAACTATGGCTACACCTTC
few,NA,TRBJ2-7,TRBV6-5,CASSYSPEISAEQYF,TGTGCCAGCAGTTACTCTCCAGAGATCTCGGCCGAGCAGTACTTC
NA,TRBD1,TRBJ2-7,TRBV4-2,CASSQGQGDYEQYF,TGTGCCAGCAGCCAGGGTCAGGGGGACTACGAGCAGTACTTC
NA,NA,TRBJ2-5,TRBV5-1,CASSLEGLRETQYF,TGCGCCAGCAGCTTGGAGGGGTTGCGAGAGACCCAGTACTTC
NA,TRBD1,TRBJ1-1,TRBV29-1,CSAPGQGASVTEAFF,TGCAGCGCCCCAGGACAGGGGGCTTCGGTCACTGAAGCTTTCTTT
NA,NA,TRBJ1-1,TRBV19,CASEGVGRVTEAFF,TGTGCCAGTGAGGGAGTGGGGCGCGTCACTGAAGCTTTCTTT
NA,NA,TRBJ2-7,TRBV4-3,CASSQDVDSPFEQYF,TGCGCCAGCAGCCAAGATGTAGACAGCCCCTTCGAGCAGTACTTC